The source of this T cell receptor beta chain is a study of T cell repertoires in cytomegalovirus infection. Study as a whole: Use of recently identified HLA-C-restricted and well-studied HLA-B-restricted CMV epitopes was part of the study. Matching HLA type, along with CMV infection, was indicated by public TCR beta signatures.

Study findings and constraints: Cumulative public TCR beta family frequency identified CMV carriers with the relevant HLA. The study found HLA-C-restricted CMV-specific TCR beta clonotypes dominating the ex vivo response.

A single record per CDR3 protein comes from TCRdb applying MiXCR to the reads. The table records 750,000 to 900,000 distinct CDR3 sequences, roughly 29% of them present only once. Germline V lookup: CDR1 MNHNS, CDR2 SASEGT. The CDR3 loop spans 20 amino acids. Trimming removed 4 bases from V and 0 bases from J, with 27 bases in between. This clonotype has ten or more counts. Its antigen is still unknown. This specimen was cultured CD8+ T cells from PBMCs, taken from culture after CMV antigen stimulation. This clonotype was obtained from a human donor in good health (CMV status not recorded). Some clones in this sample may be carry-over from other donors' samples. The chain joins TRBV6-1 to TRBJ1-1; D unclear. CDR3 nucleotides: TGTGCCAGCAGTGGCTCAAGGTCCAACGGGCAGGACCCTATGAACACTGAAGCTTTCTTT. This gives the protein CASSGSRSNGQDPMNTEAFF.